This TCR beta chain came from a study of OX40 agonist ivuxolimab in advanced cancers. As for the study in general: Patients treated during dose escalation were battling hepatocellular carcinoma, melanoma, renal cell or head and neck cancer. Treatment received earlier with anti-PD-1, anti-PD-L1 or anti-CTLA-4 agents was allowed, and less than 45% had some. Findings of the study overall: The mean number of expanded clones was higher in CD8+ T cells than in CD4+.

As for this clone: Its matching antigen is unknown.

Here immunoSEQ multiplex PCR was the method, and the copy in TCRdb shows in-frame clones only, minus some. Among 50,000 to 60,000 clones listed, more than 75% were seen once. The specimen comprised CD4+ or CD8+ T cells sorted from blood, sampled in a trial of the OX40 agonist ivuxolimab. The receptor's source is an adult with an advanced solid tumor such as melanoma, head and neck, liver or kidney cancer.

DNA for the CDR3: TGTGCCAGCAGCCTGGGACACCGCCTGGGAGAGACCCAGTACTTC. Residues: CASSLGHRLGETQYF. This chain connects TRBV7-9 to TRBJ2-5; maybe TRBD1 (6 bases). Trimming cost V 5 bases and J 4 bases, with 17 bases left between them. CDR1 and CDR2 (germline): SEHNR, FQNEAQ (reference sequence). CDR3 length: 15 amino acids.